These 12 T cell receptor beta chains came from one sample sequenced in a study of blood T cell repertoires in COVID-19. Only in-frame clones appear in the TCRdb table, and some are missing; sequencing was by immunoSEQ multiplex PCR. The table shows over 200,000 clones, with around 87% occurring only once. Sample: peripheral blood. The receptors derive from a man in his fifties or sixties who had recovered from COVID-19.

V and J are TRBV9 and TRBJ1-1; TRBD1 aligns across 10 bases. The CDR3 totals 14 residues. V was clipped by 5 bases and J by 5 bases; unmatched bases: 6. Germline CDR1 SGDLS, CDR2 YYNGEE. This chain's CDR3 is CASSRQGARTEAFF. The CDR3 nucleotides are TGTGCCAGCAGTAGACAGGGGGCGCGGACTGAAGCTTTCTTT.

The chain carries TRBV28 and TRBJ2-7, with TRBD1 matching over 11 bases. This CDR3 has 13 amino acids. Germline V gene lookup returns CDR1 MDHEN and CDR2 SYDVKM. After removal of 7 bases from V and 6 bases from J, the junction contained 5 bases not matched to a gene. The DNA of the CDR3 is TGTGCCAGCACCCCGGGACAGGGGGGCGAGCAGTACTTC. Its protein product is CASTPGQGGEQYF.

About this clone itself: Other DNA variants within this sample encode the same CDR3. This sequence joins TRBV30 and TRBJ2-7; D possibly corresponds to TRBD1 (5 bases). V lost 4 bases and J 2 bases, leaving 6 bases between the germline ends. Germline loops: CDR1 GTSNPN, CDR2 SVGIG (reference sequence). The CDR3 extends over 11 amino acids. This chain's CDR3 is CAWTGTYEQYF. In nucleotides, the CDR3 is TGTGCCTGGACAGGGACCTACGAGCAGTACTTC.

This clone was seen repeatedly, ten times or more. V usage is TRBV4-2 and J usage is TRBJ1-4; tentatively, D is TRBD1 (6 bases). The CDR3 loop spans 15 amino acids. Between the trimmed V and J ends, which lost 0 bases and 8 bases, there was a span of 13 bases. Germline V gives CDR1 LGHNA, CDR2 YNFKEQ. The CDR3 spells CASSQESGGQEKLFF. DNA of the CDR3: TGTGCCAGCAGCCAAGAGTCGGGGGGGCAGGAAAAACTGTTTTTT.

The chain recombines TRBV9 with TRBJ2-2, with D possibly being TRBD2 (5 bases). V gave up 4 bases and J gave up 5 bases, with 18 bases separating them. The germline V gene has CDR1 SGDLS and CDR2 YYNGEE. This CDR3 is 16 amino acids long. CDR3 residues: CASSTREGSWTGELFF. DNA for the CDR3: TGTGCCAGCAGCACCCGGGAAGGGAGTTGGACCGGGGAGCTGTTTTTT.

V and J are TRBV6-2 or TRBV6-3 and TRBJ2-1, with 13 positions matching TRBD2. The CDR3 is 17 residues long. Germline V gene lookup returns CDR1 MNHEY and CDR2 SVGEGT. Germline trimming cut 4 bases from V and 7 bases from J; bases unmatched to any gene: 10. As DNA, the CDR3 is TGTGCCAGCAGTTCTCACTTACTAGCGGGGGGGCCAAATGAGCAGTTCTTC. Its translation: CASSSHLLAGGPNEQFF.

The chain links TRBV7-2 to TRBJ2-1; TRBD1 aligns across 8 bases. Losses at the gene ends were 5 bases for V and 3 bases for J; bases not matched to a gene: 6. The V gene's germline CDR1 is SGHTA and CDR2 FQGNSA. This CDR3 has 15 amino acids. CDR3 sequence (DNA): TGTGCCAGCAGCACGGACAGGGCAAGCTACAATGAGCAGTTCTTC. This encodes CASSTDRASYNEQFF.

V gene TRBV3-1 (or the pseudogene TRBV3-2) combines with J gene TRBJ2-3; 7 bases line up with TRBD2. Losses at the gene ends were 0 bases for V and 4 bases for J; bases not matched to a gene: 13. This CDR3 has 18 amino acids. The germline V gene encodes CDR1 LGHDT and CDR2 YNNKEL (reference sequence). CDR3 residues: CASSQDPPSGSLADTQYF. The DNA for the CDR3 is TGTGCCAGCAGCCAAGATCCCCCTAGCGGTTCCCTCGCAGATACGCAGTATTTT.

The J gene is TRBJ1-2, the V gene TRBV4-2; unclear D gene. The length of the CDR3 is 15 residues. Germline V gives CDR1 LGHNA, CDR2 YNFKEQ. Trimming left V 1 base short and J 0 bases short, with 9 bases between. CDR3 loop: CASSQGEGTNYGYTF. For the CDR3, the DNA is TGTGCCAGCAGCCAAGGAGAGGGAACTAACTATGGCTACACCTTC.

A few counts support this clone. The chain is built from TRBV7-9 and TRBJ2-5; TRBD2 is a possible D gene (5 bases). Trimming removed 1 base from V and 7 bases from J, with 10 bases in between. The CDR3 totals 13 residues. Germline V CDR1 and CDR2: SEHNR, FQNEAQ (reference sequence). The CDR3 bases are TGTGCCAGCAGCTTAGGGGAGATCGGGACCCAGTACTTC. It encodes CASSLGEIGTQYF.

The chain has TRBV5-1 and TRBJ1-1; 8 bases align to TRBD1. CDR3 size: 14 residues. The V segment lost 5 bases and the J segment 6 bases; nucleotides outside the gene matches: 9. CDR1 and CDR2 from the germline V gene are SGHRS and YFSETQ. The DNA of the CDR3 is TGCGCCAGCAGAACCTGGACAGGGTTTTCTGAAGCTTTCTTT. Its translation: CASRTWTGFSEAFF.

This chain connects TRBV7-2 to TRBJ2-1, with D maybe TRBD1 (6 bases). There are 14 residues in the CDR3. V shed 5 bases and J shed 9 bases, with 17 bases lying between them. Germline lookup yields CDR1 SGHTA and CDR2 FQGNSA. The CDR3 nucleotides read TGTGCCAGCAGCCTACTAAGTACAGGGAGTGAGCAGTTCTTC. Its protein product is CASSLLSTGSEQFF.